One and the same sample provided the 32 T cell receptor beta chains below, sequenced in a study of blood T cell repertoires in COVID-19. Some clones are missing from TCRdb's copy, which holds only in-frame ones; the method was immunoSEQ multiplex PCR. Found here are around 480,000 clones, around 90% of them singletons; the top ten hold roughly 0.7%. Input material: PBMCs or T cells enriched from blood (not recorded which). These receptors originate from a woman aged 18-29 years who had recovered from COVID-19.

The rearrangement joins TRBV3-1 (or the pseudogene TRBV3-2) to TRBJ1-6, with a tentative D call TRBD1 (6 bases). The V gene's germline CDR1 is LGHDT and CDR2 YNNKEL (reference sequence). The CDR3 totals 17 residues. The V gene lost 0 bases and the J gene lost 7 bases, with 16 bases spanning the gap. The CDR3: CASSQDVDGGGNSPLHF. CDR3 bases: TGTGCCAGCAGCCAAGATGTGGATGGGGGCGGGAATTCACCCCTCCACTTT.

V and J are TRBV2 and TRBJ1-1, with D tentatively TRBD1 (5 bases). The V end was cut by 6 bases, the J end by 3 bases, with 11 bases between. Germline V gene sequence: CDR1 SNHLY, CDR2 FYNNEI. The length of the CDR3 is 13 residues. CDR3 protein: CASRLQDYTEAFF. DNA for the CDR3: TGTGCCAGCAGATTACAGGATTACACTGAAGCTTTCTTT.

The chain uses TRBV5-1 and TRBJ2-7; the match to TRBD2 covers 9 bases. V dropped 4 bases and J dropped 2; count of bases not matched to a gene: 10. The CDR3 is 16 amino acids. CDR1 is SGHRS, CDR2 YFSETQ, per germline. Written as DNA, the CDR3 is TGCGCCAGCAGCCCTGAGATAGCGGGGGTCGCCTACGAGCAGTACTTC. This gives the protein CASSPEIAGVAYEQYF.

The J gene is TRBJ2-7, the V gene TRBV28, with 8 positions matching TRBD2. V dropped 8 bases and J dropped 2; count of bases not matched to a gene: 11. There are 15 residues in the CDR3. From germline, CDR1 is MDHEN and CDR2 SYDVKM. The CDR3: CASLQGGGLAYEQYF. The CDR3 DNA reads TGTGCCAGCCTCCAAGGCGGGGGACTAGCCTACGAGCAGTACTTC.

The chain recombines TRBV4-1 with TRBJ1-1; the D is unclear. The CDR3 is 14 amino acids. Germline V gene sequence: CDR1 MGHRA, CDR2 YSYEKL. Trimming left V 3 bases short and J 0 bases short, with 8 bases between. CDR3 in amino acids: CASSHFRMNTEAFF. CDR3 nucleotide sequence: TGCGCCAGCAGCCACTTCAGGATGAACACTGAAGCTTTCTTT.

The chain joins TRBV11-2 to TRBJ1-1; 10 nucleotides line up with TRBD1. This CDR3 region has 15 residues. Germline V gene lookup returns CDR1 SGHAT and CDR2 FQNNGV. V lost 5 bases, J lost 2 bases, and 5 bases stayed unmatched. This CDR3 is CASSLGQGKNTEAFF. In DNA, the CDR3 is TGTGCCAGCAGCCTGGGACAGGGGAAAAACACTGAAGCTTTCTTT.

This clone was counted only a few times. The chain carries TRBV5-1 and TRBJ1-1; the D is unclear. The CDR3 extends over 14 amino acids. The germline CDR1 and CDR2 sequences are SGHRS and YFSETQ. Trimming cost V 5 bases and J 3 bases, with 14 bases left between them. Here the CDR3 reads CASSPARVDTEAFF. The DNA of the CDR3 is TGCGCCAGCAGTCCTGCGCGGGTGGACACTGAAGCTTTCTTT.

CDR3 in amino acids: CASSLGTGNYEQYF. The CDR3, as DNA: TGTGCCAGCAGCTTGGGGACAGGGAATTACGAGCAGTACTTC. The chain employs TRBV7-9 and TRBJ2-7; 9 bases are a match to TRBD1. From germline, CDR1 is SEHNR and CDR2 FQNEAQ (reference sequence). This CDR3 spans 14 amino acids. The V gene end was trimmed by 3 bases and the J gene end by 4 bases; junction bases not matched to a gene: 4.

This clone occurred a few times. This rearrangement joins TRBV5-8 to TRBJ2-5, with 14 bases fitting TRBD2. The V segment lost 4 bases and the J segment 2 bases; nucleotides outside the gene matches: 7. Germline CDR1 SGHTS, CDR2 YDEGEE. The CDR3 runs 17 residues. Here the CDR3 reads CASSAGTSGGPQETQYF. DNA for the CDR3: TGTGCCAGCAGCGCTGGGACTAGCGGGGGCCCACAAGAGACCCAGTACTTC.

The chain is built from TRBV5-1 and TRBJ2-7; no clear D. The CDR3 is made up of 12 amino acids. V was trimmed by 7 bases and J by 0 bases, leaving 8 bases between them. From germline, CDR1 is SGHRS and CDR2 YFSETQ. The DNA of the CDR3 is TGCGCCAGCCGGTTCCGCTCCTACGAGCAGTACTTC. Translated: CASRFRSYEQYF. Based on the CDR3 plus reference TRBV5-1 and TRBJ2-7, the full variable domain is KAGVTQTPRYLIKTRGQQVTLSCSPISGHRSVSWYQQTPGQGLQFLFEYFSETQRNKGNFPGRFSGRQFSNSRSEMNVSTLELGDSALYLCASRFRSYEQYFGPGTRLTVT.

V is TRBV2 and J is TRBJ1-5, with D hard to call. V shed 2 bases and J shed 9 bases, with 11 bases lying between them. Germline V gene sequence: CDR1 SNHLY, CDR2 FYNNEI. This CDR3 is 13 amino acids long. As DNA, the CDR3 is TGTGCCAGCAGTGAATACACGGAGAGGCCCCAGCATTTT. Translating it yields CASSEYTERPQHF.

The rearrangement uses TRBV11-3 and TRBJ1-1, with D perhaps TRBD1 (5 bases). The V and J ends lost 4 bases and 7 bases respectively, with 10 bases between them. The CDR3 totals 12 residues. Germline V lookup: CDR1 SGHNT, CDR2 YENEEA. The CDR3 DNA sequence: TGTGCCAGCAGCTGGGGCGGGGGTGAAGCTTTCTTT. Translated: CASSWGGGEAFF.

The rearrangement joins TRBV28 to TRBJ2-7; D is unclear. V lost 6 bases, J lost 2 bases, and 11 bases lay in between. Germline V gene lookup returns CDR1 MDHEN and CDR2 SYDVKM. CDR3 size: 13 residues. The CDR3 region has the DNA TGTGCCAGCAGGGCCCCGTCCGCCTACGAGCAGTACTTC. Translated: CASRAPSAYEQYF.

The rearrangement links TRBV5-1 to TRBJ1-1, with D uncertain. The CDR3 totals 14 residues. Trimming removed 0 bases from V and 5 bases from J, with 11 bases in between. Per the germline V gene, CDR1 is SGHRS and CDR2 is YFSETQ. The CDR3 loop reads CASSLAGDGTEAFF. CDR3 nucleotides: TGCGCCAGCAGCTTGGCCGGGGATGGGACTGAAGCTTTCTTT. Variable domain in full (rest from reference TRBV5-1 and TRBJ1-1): KAGVTQTPRYLIKTRGQQVTLSCSPISGHRSVSWYQQTPGQGLQFLFEYFSETQRNKGNFPGRFSGRQFSNSRSEMNVSTLELGDSALYLCASSLAGDGTEAFFGQGTRLTVV.

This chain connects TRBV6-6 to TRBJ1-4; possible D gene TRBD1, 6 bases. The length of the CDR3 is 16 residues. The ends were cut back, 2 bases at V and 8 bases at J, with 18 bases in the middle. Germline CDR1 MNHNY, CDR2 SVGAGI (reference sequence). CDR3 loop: CASSYPTGTGGEKLFF. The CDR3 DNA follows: TGTGCCAGCAGTTACCCCACAGGGACGGGGGGGGAAAAACTGTTTTTT.

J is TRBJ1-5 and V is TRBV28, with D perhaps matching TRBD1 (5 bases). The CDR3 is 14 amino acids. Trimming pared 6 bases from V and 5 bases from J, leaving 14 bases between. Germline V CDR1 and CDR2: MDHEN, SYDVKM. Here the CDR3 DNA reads TGTGCCAGCAGCCCCGGGGGTAGGGATCAGCCCCAGCATTTT. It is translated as CASSPGGRDQPQHF.

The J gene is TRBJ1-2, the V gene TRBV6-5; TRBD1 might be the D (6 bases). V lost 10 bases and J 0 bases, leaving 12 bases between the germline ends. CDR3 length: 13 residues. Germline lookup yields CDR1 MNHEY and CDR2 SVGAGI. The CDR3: CAIRDTANYGYTF. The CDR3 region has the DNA TGTGCCATCCGGGACACTGCTAACTATGGCTACACCTTC.

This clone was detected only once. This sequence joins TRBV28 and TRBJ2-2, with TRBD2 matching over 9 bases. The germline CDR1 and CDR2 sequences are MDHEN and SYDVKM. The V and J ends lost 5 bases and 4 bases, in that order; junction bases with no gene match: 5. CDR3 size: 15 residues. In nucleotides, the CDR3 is TGTGCCAGCAGTCGAGCGGGGGGCCTCACCGGGGAGCTGTTTTTT. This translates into CASSRAGGLTGELFF.

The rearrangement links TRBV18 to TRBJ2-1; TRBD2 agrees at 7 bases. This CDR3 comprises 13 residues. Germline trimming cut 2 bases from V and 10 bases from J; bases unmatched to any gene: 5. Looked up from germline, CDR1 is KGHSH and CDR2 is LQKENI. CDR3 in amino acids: CASSPNTGGEQFF. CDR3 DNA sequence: TGTGCCAGCTCACCAAACACGGGGGGAGAGCAGTTCTTC.

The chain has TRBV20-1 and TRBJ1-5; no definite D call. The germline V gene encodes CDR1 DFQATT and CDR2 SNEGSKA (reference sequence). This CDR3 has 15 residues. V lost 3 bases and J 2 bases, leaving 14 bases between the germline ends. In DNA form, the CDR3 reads TGCAGTGCTAGTCCGGCAGACGGGGGCAATCAGCCCCAGCATTTT. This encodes CSASPADGGNQPQHF.

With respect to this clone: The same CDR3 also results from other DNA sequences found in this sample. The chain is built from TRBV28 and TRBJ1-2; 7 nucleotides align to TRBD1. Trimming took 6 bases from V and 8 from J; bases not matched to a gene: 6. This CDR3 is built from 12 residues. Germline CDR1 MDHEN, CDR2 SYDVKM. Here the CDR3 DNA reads TGTGCCAGCAGCCTAGGGGGCGGGGGCTACACCTTC. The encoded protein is CASSLGGGGYTF.

The CDR3 here is CAWSRTWQFSSGNTIYF. The CDR3 nucleotides read TGTGCCTGGAGTAGGACATGGCAGTTCTCCTCTGGAAACACCATATATTTT. The V call is TRBV30, the J call TRBJ1-3, with D perhaps matching TRBD1 (5 bases). The ends were cut back, 2 bases at V and 0 bases at J, with 17 bases in the middle. Per germline, CDR1 GTSNPN and CDR2 SVGIG (reference sequence). This CDR3 contains 17 residues.

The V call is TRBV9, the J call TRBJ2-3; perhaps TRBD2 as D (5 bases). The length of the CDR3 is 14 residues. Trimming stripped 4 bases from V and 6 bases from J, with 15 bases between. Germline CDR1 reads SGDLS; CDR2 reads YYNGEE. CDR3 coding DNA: TGTGCCAGCAGCCCGGAGGTAGTCGGCGATACGCAGTATTTT. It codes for CASSPEVVGDTQYF.

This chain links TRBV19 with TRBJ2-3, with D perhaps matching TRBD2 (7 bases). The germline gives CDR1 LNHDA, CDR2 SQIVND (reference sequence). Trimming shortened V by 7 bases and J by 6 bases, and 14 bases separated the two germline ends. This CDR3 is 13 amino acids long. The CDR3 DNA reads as TGTGCCAGTACTGGGGGGGCTGGGGATACGCAGTATTTT. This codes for CASTGGAGDTQYF.

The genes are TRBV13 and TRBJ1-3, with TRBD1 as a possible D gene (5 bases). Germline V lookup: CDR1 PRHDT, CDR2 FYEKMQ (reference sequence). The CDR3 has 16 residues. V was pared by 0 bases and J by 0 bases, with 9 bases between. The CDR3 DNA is TGTGCCAGCAGCTTAGGACCACAGGACTCTGGAAACACCATATATTTT. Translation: CASSLGPQDSGNTIYF.

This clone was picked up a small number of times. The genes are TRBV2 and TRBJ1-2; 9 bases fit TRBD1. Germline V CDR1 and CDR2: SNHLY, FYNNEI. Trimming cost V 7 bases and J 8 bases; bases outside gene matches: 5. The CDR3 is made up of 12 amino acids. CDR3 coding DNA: TGTGCCAGCAACATAGGACAGGGGGGCTACACCTTC. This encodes CASNIGQGGYTF.

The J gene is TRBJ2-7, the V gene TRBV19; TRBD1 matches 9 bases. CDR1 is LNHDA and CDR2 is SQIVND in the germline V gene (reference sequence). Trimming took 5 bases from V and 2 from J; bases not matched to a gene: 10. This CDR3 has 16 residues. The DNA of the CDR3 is TGTGCCAGTAGTCCGCGGGGGACAGGGCTCACCTACGAGCAGTACTTC. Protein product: CASSPRGTGLTYEQYF.

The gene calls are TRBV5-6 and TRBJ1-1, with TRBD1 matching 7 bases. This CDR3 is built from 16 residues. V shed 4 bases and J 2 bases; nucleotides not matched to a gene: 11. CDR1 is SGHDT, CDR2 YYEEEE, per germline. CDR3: CASSPKTGVSNTEAFF. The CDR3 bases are TGTGCCAGCAGCCCGAAAACAGGGGTTTCAAACACTGAAGCTTTCTTT.

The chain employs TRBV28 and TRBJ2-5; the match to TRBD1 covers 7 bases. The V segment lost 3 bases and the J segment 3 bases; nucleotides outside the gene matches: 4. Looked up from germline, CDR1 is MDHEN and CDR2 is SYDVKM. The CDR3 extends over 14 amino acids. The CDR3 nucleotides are TGTGCCAGCAGTTTTAGGGGGCTGGAAGAGACCCAGTACTTC. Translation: CASSFRGLEETQYF. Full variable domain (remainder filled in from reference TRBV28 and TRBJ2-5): DVKVTQSSRYLVKRTGEKVFLECVQDMDHENMFWYRQDPGLGLRLIYFSYDVKMKEKGDIPEGYSVSREKKERFSLILESASTNQTSMYLCASSFRGLEETQYFGPGTRLLVL.

The CDR3 region has the DNA TGCGCCAGCAGCTTCTGGACAGCGTCGAACACCGGGGAGCTGTTTTTT. It codes for CASSFWTASNTGELFF. This rearrangement joins TRBV5-1 to TRBJ2-2; D perhaps matches TRBD1 (6 bases). The CDR3 spans 16 residues. Trimming removed 2 bases from V and 0 bases from J, with 11 bases in between. Germline-derived CDR1 and CDR2 are SGHRS and YFSETQ.

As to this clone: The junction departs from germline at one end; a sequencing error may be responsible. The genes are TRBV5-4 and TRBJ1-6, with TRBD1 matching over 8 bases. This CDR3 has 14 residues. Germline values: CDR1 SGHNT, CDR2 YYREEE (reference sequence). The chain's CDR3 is CASRLDRENSPLHF. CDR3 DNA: TGTGCCAGCAGGTTGGACAGGGAAAATTCACCCCTCCACTTT.

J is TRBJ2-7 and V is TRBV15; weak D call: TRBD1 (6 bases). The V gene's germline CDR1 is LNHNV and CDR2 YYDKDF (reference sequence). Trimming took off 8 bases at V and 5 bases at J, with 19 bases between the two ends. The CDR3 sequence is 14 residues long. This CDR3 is CATYDHGTKNEQYF. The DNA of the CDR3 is TGTGCCACCTACGACCACGGGACAAAGAACGAGCAGTACTTC.